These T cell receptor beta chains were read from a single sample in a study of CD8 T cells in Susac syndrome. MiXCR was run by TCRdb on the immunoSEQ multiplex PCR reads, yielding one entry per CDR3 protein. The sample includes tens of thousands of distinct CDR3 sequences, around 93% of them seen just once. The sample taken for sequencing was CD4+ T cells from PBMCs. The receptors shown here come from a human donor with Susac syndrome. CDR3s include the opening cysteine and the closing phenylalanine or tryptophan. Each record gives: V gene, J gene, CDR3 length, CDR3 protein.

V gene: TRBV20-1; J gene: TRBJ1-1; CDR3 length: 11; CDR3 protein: CSARKNTEAFF
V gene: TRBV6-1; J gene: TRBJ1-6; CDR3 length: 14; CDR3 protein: CASRTGTANSPLHF
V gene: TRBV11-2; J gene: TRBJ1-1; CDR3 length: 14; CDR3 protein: CASSLGAGSDEAFF
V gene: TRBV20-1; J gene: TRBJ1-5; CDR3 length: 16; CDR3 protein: CSARGTHGTGLRPQHF
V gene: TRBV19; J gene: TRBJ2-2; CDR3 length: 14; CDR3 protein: CASRPPVMTGELFF
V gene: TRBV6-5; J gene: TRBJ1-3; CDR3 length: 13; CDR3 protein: CASSYRGGNTIYF
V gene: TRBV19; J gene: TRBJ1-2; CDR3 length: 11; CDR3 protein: CASSSDRGYTF
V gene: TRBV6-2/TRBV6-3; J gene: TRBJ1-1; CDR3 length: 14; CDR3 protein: CASSPDLLSTEAFF
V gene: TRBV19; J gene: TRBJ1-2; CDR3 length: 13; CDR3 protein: CASTPLGRAGYTF
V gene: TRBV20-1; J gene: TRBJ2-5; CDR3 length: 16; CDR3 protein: CSARRAGGPPRETQYF
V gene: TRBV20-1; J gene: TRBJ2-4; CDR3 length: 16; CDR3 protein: CSAFPAGAATKNIQYF
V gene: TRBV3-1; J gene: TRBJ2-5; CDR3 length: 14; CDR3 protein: CASSQQTLAETQYF
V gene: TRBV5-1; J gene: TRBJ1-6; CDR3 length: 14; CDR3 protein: CASSLEGVGSPLHF
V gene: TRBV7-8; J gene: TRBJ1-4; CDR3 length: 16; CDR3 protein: CASSPGQSSTNEKLFF
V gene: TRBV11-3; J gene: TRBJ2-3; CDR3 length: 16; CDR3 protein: CASSAGTAFWTDTQYF
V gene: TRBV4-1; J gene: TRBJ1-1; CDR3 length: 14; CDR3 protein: CASSPARTDTEAFF
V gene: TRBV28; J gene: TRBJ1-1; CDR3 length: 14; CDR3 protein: CASSPERQNTEAFF
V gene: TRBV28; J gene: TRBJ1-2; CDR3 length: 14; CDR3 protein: CASSPGRAGYGYTF
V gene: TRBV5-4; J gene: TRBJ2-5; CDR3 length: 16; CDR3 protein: CASSLASDPTQETQYF
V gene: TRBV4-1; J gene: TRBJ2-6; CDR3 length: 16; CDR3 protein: CASSQGGHSGANVLTF
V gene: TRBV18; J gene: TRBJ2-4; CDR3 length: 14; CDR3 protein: CASSLTGRQNIQYF
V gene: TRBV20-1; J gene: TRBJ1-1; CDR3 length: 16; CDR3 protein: CSAPPRGGRRHTEAFF
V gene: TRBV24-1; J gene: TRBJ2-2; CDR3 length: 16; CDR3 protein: CATSDPRQGATGELFF
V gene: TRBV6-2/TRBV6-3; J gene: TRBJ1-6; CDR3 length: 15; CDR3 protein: CASRSSELYNSPLHF
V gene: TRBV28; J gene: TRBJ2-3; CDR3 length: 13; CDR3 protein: CASSQDSTDTQYF
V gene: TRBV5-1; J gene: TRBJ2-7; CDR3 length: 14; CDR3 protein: CASSLEGRGGEQYF
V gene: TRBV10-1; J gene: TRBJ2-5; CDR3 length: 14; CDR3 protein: CASPPGTSSRNQYF
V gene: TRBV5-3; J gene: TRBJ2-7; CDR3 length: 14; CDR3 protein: CARSYEGDPYEQYF
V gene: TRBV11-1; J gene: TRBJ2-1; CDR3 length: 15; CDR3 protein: CASSLRTSSYNEQFF